This T cell receptor beta chain emerged from a study of OX40 agonist ivuxolimab in advanced cancers. In terms of the full investigation: Ivuxolimab was a fully human IgG2 agonistic monoclonal antibody targeting the costimulatory receptor OX40 (CD134). Intravenous ivuxolimab was administered to patients every 2 weeks at six dose levels: 0.01, 0.1, 0.3, 1.5, 3 and 10 mg/kg. Patients were allowed to have had prior anti-PD-1, anti-PD-L1 or anti-CTLA-4 therapy, and approximately 39% of the dose-escalation patients had been treated with checkpoint inhibitors. The point of sequencing TCRbeta in the periphery was to test whether ivuxolimab changed TCR sequence diversity and drove clonal T-cell expansion. The paper covers the monotherapy dose-escalation part of the phase I ivuxolimab trial, which included N ≈ 50 patients. Partial responses occurred in three dose-escalation patients, of whom one had hepatocellular carcinoma and two had cutaneous melanoma. In the dose-escalation cohort, nearly 85% of patients were male, and the mean age was 60 years with a range of roughly 20 to 80. Of the roughly 52 dose-escalation patients, hepatocellular carcinoma was present in approximately 20, melanoma in approximately 15, renal cell carcinoma in 9 and head and neck cancer in 9.

The CDR3 sequence holds 14 residues, the cysteine and phenylalanine included. The DNA shown is the 42-base CDR3, in frame from base 1. Trimming costs V 5 bases and J 9 bases, and their ends lie 17 bases apart. The germline V gene provides CDR1 SNHLY and CDR2 FYNNEI. Genomic DNA was isolated from the sorted cells so that the TCRbeta CDR3 region could be sequenced. The immunoSEQ Assay was used to sequence the TCRbeta CDR3 regions. This is the immuneACCESS table as TCRdb keeps it, with only in-frame sequences that have V and J called. A part of the clones is gone; compared with another copy, unresolved V genes explain less than half, and the rest is unexplained. In this sample the table shows fewer than 55,000 clones, more than 80% of which occur a single time. The biggest ten clones account for about a tenth of the sample. Paper-wide results and their limitations: In partial responders in the 0.1-3.0 mg/kg groups, normalized peripheral clonal expansion was found to be among the lowest, especially among CD8+ T cells. At doses from 0.1 to 3.0 mg/kg, clonal expansion was seen in both CD4+ and CD8+ blood T cells between baseline and week 6. The antigen specificity of the peripheral T cells that underwent clonal expansion was not determined. Low levels of normalized T-cell clonal expansion were also seen in some patients who did not respond. After ivuxolimab, CD8+ T cells had more expanded clones than CD4+ T cells on average.

The trial excluded patients who had a history of autoimmune disease or who were on systemic immunosuppression. Peripheral blood for TCR sequencing was collected from all dose cohorts at baseline, on cycle 4 day 1, and on cycle 7 day 1. Samples were obtained from an open-label, multicenter, first-in-human phase I dose-escalation trial of ivuxolimab. The trial enrolled adults with locally advanced or metastatic head and neck squamous cell, hepatocellular, melanoma or renal cell carcinoma. Before TCR sequencing, CD4+ T cells and CD8+ T cells were sorted from peripheral blood as separate populations. On this clone: Its antigen is unknown. Base quality data are lacking; no much larger clone is found one base away.

The sample here was CD4+ or CD8+ T cells sorted from blood, taken in a trial of the OX40 agonist ivuxolimab. The sequence joins TRBV2 to TRBJ1-5; the D segment could be TRBD1, given 5 matching bases. The sequence was collected from an adult with an advanced solid tumor such as melanoma, head and neck, liver or kidney cancer. The DNA sequence reads TGTGCCAGCAGTCCACCGGGACCCATGTGGCCCCAGCATTTT. The translation is CASSPPGPMWPQHF.